Listed here is a single T cell receptor beta chain. This specimen belongs to a study of blood T cell repertoires in COVID-19. With V trimmed by 1 base and J by 12 bases, 10 bases remained unmatched. Germline V CDR1 and CDR2: LNHDA, SQIVND (reference sequence). This CDR3 is 15 amino acids long. TCRdb's table, derived via immunoSEQ multiplex PCR, lists solely in-frame clones and lacks some. The table lists approximately 41,000 clones, approximately 89% of them singletons. J is TRBJ2-1 and V is TRBV19; 9 nucleotides agree with TRBD2. The sequence was collected from a middle-aged woman with acute or convalescent COVID-19. Material: peripheral blood. The CDR3 reads CASSIGGGANEGQFF. CDR3 DNA sequence: TGTGCCAGTAGTATAGGCGGGGGGGCCAATGAAGGGCAGTTCTTC.